The rows below give T cell receptor beta chains drawn from one sample of a study of blood T cell repertoires in COVID-19. TCRdb's copy holds only in-frame clones and misses some; the assay was immunoSEQ multiplex PCR. This table holds tens of thousands of clones, 75% to 80% found once. Specimen: peripheral blood. Receptor source: a woman in her 70s with acute or convalescent COVID-19. Both conserved end residues are part of each CDR3. D genes are given only for firm matches. Clone size is given for some rows only: seen once, a few or many times, or a class if the clone is expanded.

>TRBD2|TRBJ2-1|-|TRBV28
CASSSASGAKNEQFF
TGTGCCAGCAGTTCGGCCAGCGGGGCGAAAAATGAGCAGTTCTTC
>TRBD1|TRBJ2-3|-|TRBV28
CASSAPGQNFHTQYF
TGTGCCAGCAGTGCCCCGGGACAGAACTTCCATACGCAGTATTTT
>TRBD1|TRBJ2-2|-|TRBV7-6
CASSPLRTGTNTGELFF
TGTGCCAGCAGCCCCCTACGGACAGGAACGAACACCGGGGAGCTGTTTTTT
>TRBD2|TRBJ2-5|few|TRBV4-3
CASSWGLGETQYF
TGCGCCAGCAGCTGGGGACTAGGAGAGACCCAGTACTTC
>TRBD1|TRBJ1-1|-|TRBV7-3
CASSSGQGAAFF
TGTGCCAGCAGCTCCGGACAGGGAGCAGCTTTCTTT
>-|TRBJ1-1|few|TRBV11-1
CASTGGMDTEAFF
TGTGCCAGCACGGGGGGCATGGACACTGAAGCTTTCTTT
>-|TRBJ1-4|-|TRBV27
CASSLVFRATNEKLFF
TGTGCCAGCAGTTTAGTGTTCAGGGCAACTAATGAAAAACTGTTTTTT
>-|TRBJ1-4|-|TRBV4-1
CASSPSPTNEKLFF
TGCGCCAGCAGCCCTAGCCCAACTAATGAAAAACTGTTTTTT
>-|TRBJ2-7|many|TRBV29-1
CSVEASGAYEQYF
TGCAGCGTTGAAGCCTCAGGGGCCTACGAGCAGTACTTC
>TRBD2|TRBJ2-1|few|TRBV10-1
CASSEMSSGRRFF
TGCGCCAGCAGTGAGATGTCTAGCGGGAGACGGTTCTTC
>TRBD1|TRBJ2-2|-|TRBV6-4
CASRLGQGIGELFF
TGTGCCAGCAGACTGGGACAGGGGATCGGGGAGCTGTTTTTT
>TRBD1|TRBJ1-6|few|TRBV19
CASSISPTGGIGSPLHF
TGTGCCAGTAGTATATCGCCTACAGGGGGCATAGGTTCACCCCTCCACTTT
>TRBD2|TRBJ2-1|-|TRBV19
CASRTGGGLQFF
TGTGCCAGTAGGACGGGGGGAGGCTTGCAGTTCTTC
>-|TRBJ2-7|few|TRBV11-2
CASSLGNTGFYEQYF
TGTGCCAGCAGCTTAGGGAACACGGGATTCTACGAGCAGTACTTC
>TRBD1|TRBJ1-1|few|TRBV7-9
CASSPKDRVNTEAFF
TGTGCCAGCAGCCCCAAGGACAGGGTGAACACTGAAGCTTTCTTT
>-|TRBJ1-2|-|TRBV28
CASTPVGRSNYGYTF
TGTGCCAGCACCCCGGTGGGCAGATCTAACTATGGCTACACCTTC
>-|TRBJ1-2|few|TRBV19
CASSPGDTRGYTF
TGTGCCAGTAGTCCAGGGGACACCCGGGGCTACACCTTC
>-|TRBJ1-1|-|TRBV30
CAWRRPPNTEAFF
TGTGCCTGGAGGCGGCCTCCGAACACTGAAGCTTTCTTT
>TRBD2|TRBJ2-2|-|TRBV29-1
CSVAGGTGELFF
TGCAGCGTTGCGGGGGGGACCGGGGAGCTGTTTTTT
>-|TRBJ1-2|-|TRBV29-1
CSVLDSAGVRGYTF
TGCAGCGTCCTCGACAGTGCAGGAGTACGTGGCTACACCTTC
>TRBD1|TRBJ2-7|-|TRBV2
CASSEENWTGSSYEQYF
TGTGCCAGCAGTGAAGAGAATTGGACAGGAAGCTCCTACGAGCAGTACTTC
>-|TRBJ2-3|-|TRBV11-3
CASSFRGGADTQYF
TGTGCCAGCAGCTTCAGGGGTGGTGCAGATACGCAGTATTTT
>-|TRBJ2-7|once|TRBV21-1
CASSKGAGPRYEQYF
TGTGCCAGCAGCAAAGGGGCAGGCCCCAGGTACGAGCAGTACTTC
>TRBD1|TRBJ1-3|-|TRBV7-2
CASSLSGQSGNTIYF
TGTGCCAGCAGCTTATCGGGACAGTCTGGAAACACCATATATTTT
>-|TRBJ1-3|few|TRBV9
CASSVRSDSSGNTIYF
TGTGCCAGCAGCGTAAGGTCCGACAGCTCTGGAAACACCATATATTTT
>TRBD1|TRBJ1-1|-|TRBV7-2
CASSLPTGQGVEAFF
TGTGCCAGCAGCTTACCCACGGGACAGGGCGTCGAAGCTTTCTTT
>-|TRBJ1-6|-|TRBV7-6
CASSSRSYNSPLHF
TGTGCCAGCAGCTCGAGATCCTATAATTCACCCCTCCACTTT
>-|TRBJ1-5|-|TRBV7-9
CASSGFNQPQHF
TGTGCCAGCTCCGGTTTCAATCAGCCCCAGCATTTT
>TRBD1|TRBJ1-1|few|TRBV7-8
CASSTRQGVTEAFF
TGTGCCAGCAGCACAAGACAGGGGGTAACTGAAGCTTTCTTT
>-|TRBJ1-2|-|TRBV6-4
CASSLRRANYGYTF
TGTGCCAGCAGCCTCCGGAGAGCTAACTATGGCTACACCTTC
>TRBD1|TRBJ2-7|few|TRBV27
CASSALMTPGQGVYEQYF
TGTGCCAGCAGTGCACTCATGACCCCGGGACAGGGGGTCTACGAGCAGTACTTC
>-|TRBJ1-5|-|TRBV6-6
CASSPTLTGNSNQPQHF
TGTGCCAGCAGTCCCACCCTCACAGGGAATAGCAATCAGCCCCAGCATTTT
>-|TRBJ1-3|once|TRBV5-1
CASSLDRATYGNTIYF
TGCGCCAGCAGCTTGGACAGGGCGACTTATGGAAACACCATATATTTT
>TRBD1|TRBJ1-4|-|TRBV6-5
CASRTGGNEKLFF
TGTGCCAGCAGGACAGGGGGGAATGAAAAACTGTTTTTT
>TRBD1|TRBJ1-4|-|TRBV5-1
CASSLRGQLNEKLFF
TGCGCCAGCAGCTTGAGGGGACAGCTTAATGAAAAACTGTTTTTT
>TRBD1|TRBJ1-1|-|TRBV28
CASSLLTGVNTEAFF
TGTGCCAGCAGTTTATTGACAGGGGTGAACACTGAAGCTTTCTTT
>TRBD2|TRBJ2-7|-|TRBV30
CALRTSGPTYEQYF
TGTGCCTTAAGGACTAGCGGGCCTACCTACGAGCAGTACTTC
>-|TRBJ1-2|-|TRBV18
CASSPARVLIYGYTF
TGTGCCAGCTCACCAGCCCGGGTTTTAATATATGGCTACACCTTC
>TRBD1|TRBJ2-3|-|TRBV5-1
CASSADRDTQYF
TGCGCCAGCAGCGCGGACAGGGATACGCAGTATTTT
>-|TRBJ1-2|-|TRBV28
CASSLAGHPINYGYTF
TGTGCCAGCAGTCTCGCAGGACATCCCATCAACTATGGCTACACCTTC
>-|TRBJ2-7|-|TRBV11-2
CASSWGRYEQYF
TGTGCCAGCAGCTGGGGCAGGTACGAGCAGTACTTC
>-|TRBJ2-7|-|TRBV7-6
CASSLKIPEDTTYEQYF
TGTGCCAGCAGCTTAAAAATCCCCGAGGACACCACCTACGAGCAGTACTTC
>TRBD1|TRBJ1-6|-|TRBV2
CASYRDRGVYNSPLHF
TGTGCCAGCTACAGGGACAGGGGGGTATATAATTCACCCCTCCACTTT
>-|TRBJ2-7|-|TRBV27
CASSLSTPSEQYF
TGTGCCAGCAGTTTATCTACACCGTCCGAGCAGTACTTC
>TRBD1|TRBJ1-2|few|TRBV19
CATRGQGDYGYTF
TGTGCCACACGGGGGCAGGGGGACTATGGCTACACCTTC